This T cell receptor beta chain was profiled in a study of T cell responses to AZD1222 COVID-19 vaccine. In the study overall: Some second doses came at about 4 weeks and others at about 12 weeks; these were pooled.

The CDR3 is made up of 12 amino acids. Germline V gene sequence: CDR1 SGHRS, CDR2 YFSETQ. V was clipped by 0 bases and J by 10 bases, with 10 bases between them. With respect to this clone: Its target is not known.

TCRdb's table, derived via immunoSEQ multiplex PCR, lists solely in-frame clones and lacks some. The data show about 210,000 clones, roughly 92% seen once. Study-wide results and caveats: Donors were mostly white British, more females; clonal diversity possibly underestimated.

The chain is built from TRBV5-1 and TRBJ1-1; D uncertain. The TCR was taken from an adult in good health. The material sequenced was peripheral blood, taken on day 0 of AZD1222 vaccination. The CDR3 loop reads CASSLEGGGAFF. The CDR3 DNA sequence: TGCGCCAGCAGCTTGGAAGGCGGTGGAGCTTTCTTT.